This TCR beta chain appears in the sequencing data of a study of blood T cell repertoires in COVID-19. At the level of the study: Samples taken during acute and convalescent COVID-19 were collected in the United States, Italy and Spain. In each case, the material was cDNA or gDNA derived from T cells, B-cell-depleted T cells, or PBMCs.

Recruits, aged roughly 18 to 95 years, lived in around 24 US areas. A case of COVID-19 had been met by exposed participants within 2 weeks before study entry. Assay: immunoSEQ multiplex PCR; the TCRdb copy retains only in-frame clones and omits some. The sample has almost 350,000 clones; roughly 86% are singletons. This clone was picked up one time. Germline assignment: CDR1 MNHEY and CDR2 SMNVEV (reference sequence). V trimming: 5 bases; J trimming: 0 bases; junction bases outside the gene matches: 10. The CDR3 length is 17 residues. The source material was PBMCs or T cells enriched from blood (not recorded which). V usage is TRBV27 and J usage is TRBJ2-3, with 8 bases identical to TRBD2. The source of this sequence is a woman younger than 45 who had been exposed to COVID-19. The CDR3 loop is CASSPETSVTSTDTQYF. The CDR3 DNA follows: TGTGCCAGCAGTCCGGAGACTAGCGTTACTAGCACAGATACGCAGTATTTT.